The 13 T cell receptor beta chains listed next were all sequenced from one sample in a study of cytomegalovirus exposure and HLA in healthy donors. 60 Vbeta and 13 Jbeta primers were used in PCR. Profiling relied on immunoSEQ multiplex PCR, and the TCRdb table lists in-frame clones only, not all of them. Among fewer than 150,000 clones listed, 65% to 85% were seen once. Sequenced input: PBMCs. Receptors originate from a man aged 45 to 65 in good health and CMV-seronegative.

The chain recombines TRBV7-2 with TRBJ2-7; TRBD1 might be the D (6 bases). Trimming pared 5 bases from V and 1 base from J, leaving 12 bases between. Germline loops: CDR1 SGHTA, CDR2 FQGNSA. This CDR3 comprises 14 residues. In DNA form, the CDR3 reads TGTGCCAGCAGCCTTACCAGGGGTTCCTACGAGCAGTACTTC. Its protein is CASSLTRGSYEQYF.

J is TRBJ1-1 and V is TRBV5-1, with a possible D match to TRBD1 (6 bases). This CDR3 spans 14 amino acids. CDR1 is SGHRS, CDR2 YFSETQ, per germline. V lost 4 bases and J lost 3, with 13 bases in between. Here the CDR3 DNA reads TGCGCCAGCAGCGGGGGAAACAGGGACACTGAAGCTTTCTTT. Its protein is CASSGGNRDTEAFF.

The chain couples TRBV11-2 to TRBJ2-1; no clear D. This CDR3 spans 13 amino acids. From germline, CDR1 is SGHAT and CDR2 FQNNGV. The V end was cut by 4 bases, the J end by 9 bases, with 13 bases between. The CDR3 DNA is TGTGCCAGCAGCTCCTTGTTTACGGGTGAGCAGTTCTTC. This encodes CASSSLFTGEQFF.

V gene TRBV6-1 combines with J gene TRBJ2-2, with D tentatively TRBD2 (5 bases). The V gene's germline CDR1 is MNHNS and CDR2 SASEGT. Trimming cost V 7 bases and J 7 bases, with 10 bases left between them. The length of the CDR3 is 12 residues. For the CDR3, the DNA is TGTGCCAGCACTCTAGCACTCGGGGAGCTGTTTTTT. It codes for CASTLALGELFF.

The V gene is TRBV10-3, the J gene TRBJ1-3, with D possibly TRBD1 on 5 matching bases. Between the trimmed V and J ends, which lost 5 bases and 0 bases, there was a span of 8 bases. This CDR3 is 14 amino acids long. Germline loops: CDR1 ENHRY, CDR2 SYGVKD. The CDR3 here is CAISSGASGNTIYF. The CDR3 DNA reads as TGTGCCATCAGTTCTGGGGCCTCTGGAAACACCATATATTTT.

This sequence joins TRBV29-1 and TRBJ2-7; D perhaps matches TRBD2 (6 bases). The CDR3 runs to 15 residues. V was clipped by 6 bases and J by 3 bases, with 21 bases between them. CDR1 is SQVTM, CDR2 ANQGSEA, per germline. Here the CDR3 reads CSVWVSGLEGYEQYF. DNA of the CDR3: TGCAGCGTGTGGGTGTCAGGCTTGGAGGGCTACGAGCAGTACTTC.

This clone was recorded only once. The V gene is TRBV10-3, the J gene TRBJ2-3; 11 nucleotides align to TRBD1. The CDR3 has 14 amino acids. CDR1 is ENHRY and CDR2 is SYGVKD in the germline V gene. Trimming at V came to 6 bases and at J to 4 bases, leaving 3 bases not matched to a gene. The CDR3 here is CAIRWDRGADTQYF. CDR3 sequence (DNA): TGTGCCATCAGATGGGACAGGGGGGCAGATACGCAGTATTTT.

The gene calls are TRBV4-3 and TRBJ2-7, with 8 positions matching TRBD1. The ends lost 2 bases at V and 2 bases at J; junction bases unmatched: 5. CDR1 and CDR2 (germline): LGHNA, YSLEER. The CDR3 sequence is 15 residues long. The CDR3 sequence is CASSQLGDRTYEQYF. In nucleotides, the CDR3 is TGCGCCAGCAGCCAATTGGGGGACAGGACCTACGAGCAGTACTTC.

CDR3 coding DNA: TGTGCCAGCAGCCAAGGCGGAACTACCGGGGAGCTGTTTTTT. Translated: CASSQGGTTGELFF. The genes are TRBV4-2 and TRBJ2-2, with D unresolved. CDR1 is LGHNA, CDR2 YNFKEQ, per germline. Trimming left V 1 base short and J 5 bases short, with 8 bases between. The CDR3 has 14 amino acids.

This rearrangement joins TRBV27 to TRBJ2-1, with D unresolved. V was cut by 5 bases and J by 2 bases, with 10 bases left in between. The CDR3 has 14 residues. Germline V gene lookup returns CDR1 MNHEY and CDR2 SMNVEV (reference sequence). The CDR3 coding sequence is TGTGCCAGCAGTCTTTTAAGCCCCTACAATGAGCAGTTCTTC. Translating it yields CASSLLSPYNEQFF.

J is TRBJ2-7 and V is TRBV4-3; 7 positions match TRBD2. Unmatched junction bases numbered 8, after V lost 1 base and J lost 2 bases. The CDR3 is made up of 16 amino acids. CDR1 and CDR2 (germline): LGHNA, YSLEER. CDR3 loop: CASSQGPAGRPYEQYF. The CDR3 DNA follows: TGCGCCAGCAGCCAAGGACCAGCGGGACGACCCTACGAGCAGTACTTC.

The rearrangement uses TRBV7-2 and TRBJ2-5, with TRBD1 identical over 8 bases. The CDR3 length is 14 residues. Per germline, CDR1 SGHTA and CDR2 FQGNSA. With 5 bases clipped from V and 4 bases from J, the junction kept 6 bases outside the gene matches. Here the CDR3 reads CASSPTGGAETQYF. The CDR3 nucleotides are TGTGCCAGCAGCCCAACAGGGGGAGCAGAGACCCAGTACTTC.

The chain couples TRBV5-1 to TRBJ2-1; 10 bases are a match to TRBD1. Per germline, CDR1 SGHRS and CDR2 YFSETQ. The CDR3 consists of 18 residues. The V segment lost 1 base and the J segment 3 bases; nucleotides outside the gene matches: 10. The CDR3 DNA sequence: TGCGCCAGCAGCTTGCGCCCTAGACAGGGGGCGAACTACAATGAGCAGTTCTTC. This gives the protein CASSLRPRQGANYNEQFF.